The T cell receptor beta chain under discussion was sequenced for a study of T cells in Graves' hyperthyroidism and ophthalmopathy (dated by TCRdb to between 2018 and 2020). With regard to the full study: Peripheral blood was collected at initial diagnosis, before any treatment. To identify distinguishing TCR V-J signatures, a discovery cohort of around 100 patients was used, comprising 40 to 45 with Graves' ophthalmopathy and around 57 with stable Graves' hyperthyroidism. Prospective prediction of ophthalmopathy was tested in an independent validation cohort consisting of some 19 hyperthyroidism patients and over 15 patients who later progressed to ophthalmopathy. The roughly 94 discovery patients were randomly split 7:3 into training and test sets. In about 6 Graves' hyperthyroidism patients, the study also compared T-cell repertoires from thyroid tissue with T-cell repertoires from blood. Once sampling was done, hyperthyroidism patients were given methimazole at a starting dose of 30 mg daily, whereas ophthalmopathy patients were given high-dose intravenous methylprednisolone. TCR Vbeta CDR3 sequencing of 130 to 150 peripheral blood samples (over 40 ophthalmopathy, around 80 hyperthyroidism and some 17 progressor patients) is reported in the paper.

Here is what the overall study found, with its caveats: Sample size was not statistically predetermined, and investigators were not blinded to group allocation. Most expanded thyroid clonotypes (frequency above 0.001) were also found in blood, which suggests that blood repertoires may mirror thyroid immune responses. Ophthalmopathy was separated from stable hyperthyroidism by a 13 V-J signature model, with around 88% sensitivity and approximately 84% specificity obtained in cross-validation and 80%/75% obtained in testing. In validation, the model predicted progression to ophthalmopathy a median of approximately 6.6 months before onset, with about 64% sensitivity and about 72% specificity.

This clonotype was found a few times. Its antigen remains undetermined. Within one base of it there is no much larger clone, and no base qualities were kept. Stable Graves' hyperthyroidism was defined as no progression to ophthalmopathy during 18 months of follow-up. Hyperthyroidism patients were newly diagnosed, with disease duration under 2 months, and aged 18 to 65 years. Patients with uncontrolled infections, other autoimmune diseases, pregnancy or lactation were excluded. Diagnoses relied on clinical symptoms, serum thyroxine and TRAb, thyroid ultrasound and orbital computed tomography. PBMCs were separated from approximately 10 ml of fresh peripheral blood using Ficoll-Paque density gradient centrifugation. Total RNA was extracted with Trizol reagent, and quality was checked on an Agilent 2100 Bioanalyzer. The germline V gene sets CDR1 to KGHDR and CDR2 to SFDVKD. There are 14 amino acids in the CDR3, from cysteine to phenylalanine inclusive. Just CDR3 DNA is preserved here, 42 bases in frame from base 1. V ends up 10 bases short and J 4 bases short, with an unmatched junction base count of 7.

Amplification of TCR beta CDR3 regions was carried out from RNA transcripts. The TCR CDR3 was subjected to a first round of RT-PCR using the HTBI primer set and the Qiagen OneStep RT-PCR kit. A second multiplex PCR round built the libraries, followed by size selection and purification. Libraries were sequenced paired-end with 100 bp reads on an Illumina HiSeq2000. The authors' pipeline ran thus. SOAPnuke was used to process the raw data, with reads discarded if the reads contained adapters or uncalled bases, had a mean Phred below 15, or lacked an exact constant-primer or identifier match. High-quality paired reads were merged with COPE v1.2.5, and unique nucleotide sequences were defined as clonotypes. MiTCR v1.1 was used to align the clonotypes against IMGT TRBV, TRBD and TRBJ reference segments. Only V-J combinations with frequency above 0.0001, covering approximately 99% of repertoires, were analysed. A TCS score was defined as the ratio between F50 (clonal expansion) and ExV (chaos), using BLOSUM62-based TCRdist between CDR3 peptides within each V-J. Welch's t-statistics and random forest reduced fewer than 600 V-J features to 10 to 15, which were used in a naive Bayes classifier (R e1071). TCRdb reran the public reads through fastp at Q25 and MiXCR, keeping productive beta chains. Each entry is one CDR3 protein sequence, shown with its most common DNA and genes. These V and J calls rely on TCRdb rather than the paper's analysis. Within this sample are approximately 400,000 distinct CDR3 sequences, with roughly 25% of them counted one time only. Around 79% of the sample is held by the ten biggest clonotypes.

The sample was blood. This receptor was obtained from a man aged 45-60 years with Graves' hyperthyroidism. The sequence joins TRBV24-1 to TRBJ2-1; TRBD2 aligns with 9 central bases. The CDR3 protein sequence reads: CATGGGREYNEQFF. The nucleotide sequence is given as TGTGCCACGGGAGGCGGGAGGGAATACAATGAGCAGTTCTTC.